This T cell receptor (beta chain) was recorded in a study of T cells in Graves' hyperthyroidism and ophthalmopathy. Regions amplified from RNA transcripts were the TCR beta CDR3 regions. Researchers ran a first-round RT-PCR on the TCR CDR3 using the HTBI primer set. MiXCR, run by TCRdb on the multiplex PCR reads, gives a single entry per CDR3 protein. In the table there are 500,000 to 650,000 distinct CDR3 sequences, roughly 17% of which are singletons. This clonotype was counted many times. The sample taken for sequencing was blood. This clonotype was sampled from a woman aged 18-30 years with Graves' ophthalmopathy.

The CDR3: CASSLAEGYTF. The DNA for the CDR3 is TGTGCCAGCAGCTTAGCAGAAGGCTACACCTTC. This rearrangement joins TRBV7-9 to TRBJ1-2; no reliable D call. The CDR3 length is 11 residues. The V gene lost 0 bases and the J gene lost 8 bases, with 4 bases spanning the gap. Germline V lookup: CDR1 SEHNR, CDR2 FQNEAQ (reference sequence).